This T cell receptor (beta chain) stems from a study of vaccination effects on CD4 cells after COVID-19. General study points: After vaccination, at late timepoints, clones induced by infection and by vaccine contracted markedly.

There are 13 residues in the CDR3. Deletions cut 7 bases from V and 1 base from J, with 8 bases between. Germline CDR1 reads SNHLY; CDR2 reads FYNNEI. The ViraFEST assay expanded antigen-specific CD4+ T cells with viral peptide pools before sequencing. Having been cultured for under twelve days, the cells underwent CD4+ T cell isolation. Each vaccine recipient was nucleocapsid antibody negative and had no prior SARS-CoV-2 infection. Cells had half their medium changed to IL-2 medium on days 3 and 7. Assay: immunoSEQ multiplex PCR; the TCRdb copy retains only in-frame clones and omits some. The sample consists of about 54,000 clones, over 75% of them appearing once. With respect to this clone: The antigen remains unidentified.

This sample comprised CD4+ T cells from PBMCs cultured with HCoV-229E spike peptides, obtained before COVID-19 vaccination. The chain recombines TRBV2 with TRBJ1-5; D is possibly TRBD1 (5 bases). The TCR was taken from a human donor who received a COVID-19 vaccine. The CDR3 region is CASKKGSNQPQHF. In DNA form, the CDR3 reads TGTGCCAGCAAGAAGGGGAGCAATCAGCCCCAGCATTTT.